This record covers a single T cell receptor (beta chain). Its antigen remains undetermined. The sample holds no much larger clone one base away, and base qualities are not on file. This sample is part of a study of cytotoxic CD8 clonotypes in ibrutinib-treated CLL (dated by TCRdb to about 2021). A note on the overall study: In this cohort, around 14 patients were treatment-naive and ten to eleven were relapsed/refractory, while about 18 had unmutated IGHV. Partial responses were observed in 24 patients and complete responses in 2; after a median follow-up of 68 months, remission was maintained in 15 or so patients and progression was observed in approximately 12. Response samples were obtained after a median of roughly 13 months of treatment, with a range of roughly 6 to 40 months. On average, each sample had approximately 250,000 productive templates and about 89,000 productive rearrangements. Longitudinal samples were available for about 30% of the roughly 86 trial participants. Cryopreserved peripheral blood mononuclear cells were collected at three points: before therapy, at response, and at either sustained remission or disease progression. Patients were still on ibrutinib when every remission and progressive disease sample was collected.

General conclusions and limits of the study: Public clonotypes were rare and either shrank or stayed stable during treatment, and the rise in clonality at ibrutinib response reflected expansion of private clonotypes. Sampling times were not matched between sustained-remission and progressing patients, and lymph node repertoires were not studied. Clonality rose at ibrutinib response, remained stable during sustained remission, and dropped back toward baseline at progression. Baseline clonality was found to be higher than that of age-matched healthy donors and was strongly correlated with circulating CD8+ T-cell counts.

What the time point label conveys for this sample: about twelve months on ibrutinib. Roughly 1.9 micrograms of genomic DNA were extracted from cryopreserved PBMCs for TCR beta library preparation. Longitudinal blood samples from CLL patients receiving ibrutinib monotherapy were subjected to high-throughput TCR beta sequencing. The patients were enrolled in a single-center, open-label phase 2 trial of ibrutinib monotherapy. The goal of deep resolution MiSeq sequencing was a depth between 1 in 1 million and 1 in 200,000 T cells, and coverage averaged 10x per clonotype. TCR beta libraries were generated with the immunoSEQ hsTCRB Kit. Regarding the original processing steps: ImmunoSEQ Data Assistant and ImmunoSEQ Analyzer were used for data analysis, and V, D and J genes were assigned according to IMGT definitions. Clonality, which ranges from 0 to 1, was calculated by subtracting the normalized Shannon entropy of productive rearrangement frequencies from one. Only overrepresented clonotypes making up at least 0.05% of each patient's repertoire were included in the public clonotype analysis. Some 14 age-matched healthy donor repertoires from immuneACCESS served as clonality controls. Not all clones reach the TCRdb copy of this immuneACCESS table, which keeps in-frame sequences only. Checked studies attribute under half of the gap to unresolved V genes and leave the rest unexplained. That table furnishes V, J and clone size, whereas the DNA furnished D and trimming. For this sample there are more than 85,000 clones; approximately 78% appear just once. The leading ten clones occupy 25% to 40% of the sample.

CDR1 SGHRS and CDR2 YFSETQ are derived from the germline V gene. V is clipped by 0 bases and J by 3 bases, and the sequence between their germline boundaries is 13 bases long. The CDR3, cysteine through phenylalanine, is 16 amino acids long. Only the CDR3 portion is preserved as DNA: 48 bases, with reading frame beginning at the first base. The specimen was PBMCs, collected after 12 months of ibrutinib treatment. The receptor was derived from a human donor with chronic lymphocytic leukemia. Here the chain combines TRBV5-1 and TRBJ2-1; TRBD1 could be the D gene, as 5 bases match. The CDR3 sequence is CASSLDVLGVYNEQFF. The bases read TGCGCCAGCAGCTTGGATGTGTTAGGGGTCTACAATGAGCAGTTCTTC. The full variable domain, with segments outside the CDR3 supplied by the reference TRBV5-1 and TRBJ2-1 proteins, appears as KAGVTQTPRYLIKTRGQQVTLSCSPISGHRSVSWYQQTPGQGLQFLFEYFSETQRNKGNFPGRFSGRQFSNSRSEMNVSTLELGDSALYLCASSLDVLGVYNEQFFGPGTRLTVL.